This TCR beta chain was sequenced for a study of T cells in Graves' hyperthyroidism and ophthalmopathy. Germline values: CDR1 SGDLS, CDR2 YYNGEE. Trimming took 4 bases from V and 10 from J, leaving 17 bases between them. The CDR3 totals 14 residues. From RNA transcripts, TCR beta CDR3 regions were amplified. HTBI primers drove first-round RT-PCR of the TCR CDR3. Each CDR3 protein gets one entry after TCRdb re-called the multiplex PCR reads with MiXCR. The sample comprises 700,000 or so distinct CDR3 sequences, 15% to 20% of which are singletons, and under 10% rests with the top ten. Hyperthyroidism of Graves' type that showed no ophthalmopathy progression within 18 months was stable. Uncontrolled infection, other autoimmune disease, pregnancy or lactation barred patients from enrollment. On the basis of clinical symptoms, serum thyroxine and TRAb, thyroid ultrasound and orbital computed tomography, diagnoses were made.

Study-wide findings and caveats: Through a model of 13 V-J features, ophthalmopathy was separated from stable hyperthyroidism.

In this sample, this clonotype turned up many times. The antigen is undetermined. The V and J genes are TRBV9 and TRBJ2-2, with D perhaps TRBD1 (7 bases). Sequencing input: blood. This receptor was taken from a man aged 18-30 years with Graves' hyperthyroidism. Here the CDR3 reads CASSSRQGGQELFF. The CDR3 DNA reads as TGTGCCAGCAGCTCTCGCCAGGGGGGACAGGAGCTGTTTTTT.